One and the same sample provided the 23 T cell receptor beta chains below, sequenced in a study of shared clonotypes between healthy human individuals. Produced via immunoSEQ multiplex PCR; TCRdb's table is partial and in-frame only. The table lists 2.3 million or so clones, approximately 95% of them singletons. What was sequenced was naive CD4+ T cells from PBMCs. The subset is: CD45RA+ positively selected. These receptor sequences come from a man between 18 and 35 years old in good health. Some clones in this sample may be carry-over from other donors' samples.

The chain employs TRBV27 and TRBJ2-4; 13 bases are shared with TRBD2. V lost 6 bases, J lost 6 bases, and 11 bases stayed unmatched. Per germline, CDR1 MNHEY and CDR2 SMNVEV (reference sequence). This CDR3 spans 17 amino acids. The DNA of the CDR3 is TGTGCCAGCAGCCCAAGACTAGCGGGAGGTGCGGGAAACATTCAGTACTTC. This codes for CASSPRLAGGAGNIQYF.

The V call is TRBV6-6, the J call TRBJ2-7; TRBD1 or TRBD2 may be the D gene (5 bases each). Deletions cut 6 bases from V and 7 bases from J, with 13 bases between. This CDR3 has 12 residues. The germline gives CDR1 MNHNY, CDR2 SVGAGI (reference sequence). Here the CDR3 DNA reads TGTGCCAGCAGCTCCCTTGGGGGAGAGCAGTACTTC. It encodes CASSSLGGEQYF.

The chain couples TRBV28 to TRBJ2-7, with 7 bases identical to TRBD2. Germline lookup yields CDR1 MDHEN and CDR2 SYDVKM. The CDR3 has 15 residues. V shed 3 bases, J shed 6 bases, and the junction held 11 bases outside the gene matches. The CDR3 region has the DNA TGTGCCAGCAGTTTGGTGCGGGGGTCTGCCTCCGAGCAGTACTTC. Its protein product is CASSLVRGSASEQYF.

The chain joins TRBV5-4 to TRBJ2-1, with 11 bases fitting TRBD2. This CDR3 region has 18 residues. Germline CDR1 reads SGHNT; CDR2 reads YYREEE (reference sequence). The V segment lost 3 bases and the J segment 4 bases; nucleotides outside the gene matches: 12. The CDR3, as DNA: TGTGCCAGCAGCTCAAAAATAATTACTAGCGGGAGATACAATGAGCAGTTCTTC. Amino acids: CASSSKIITSGRYNEQFF.

The genes are TRBV6-6 and TRBJ2-1; TRBD2 matches at 11 bases. The CDR3 totals 16 residues. The V and J ends lost 6 bases and 4 bases, in that order; junction bases with no gene match: 8. Germline-derived CDR1 and CDR2 are MNHNY and SVGAGI (reference sequence). CDR3 amino acids: CASRAVAGGEYNEQFF. The DNA of the CDR3 is TGTGCCAGCAGGGCTGTAGCGGGAGGGGAATACAATGAGCAGTTCTTC.

J is TRBJ2-3 and V is TRBV5-1; 12 bases line up with TRBD1. Germline V gene sequence: CDR1 SGHRS, CDR2 YFSETQ. The CDR3 is made up of 16 amino acids. Germline trimming cut 5 bases from V and 7 bases from J; bases unmatched to any gene: 11. The CDR3 nucleotides read TGCGCCAGCAGACCCGGCGGGACAGGGGGCGATCATACGCAGTATTTT. Its protein is CASRPGGTGGDHTQYF.

The chain recombines TRBV28 with TRBJ2-7, with D perhaps matching TRBD1 (6 bases). Germline CDR1 and CDR2: MDHEN and SYDVKM. V dropped 6 bases and J dropped 2 bases, with 17 bases sitting between them. CDR3 length equals 15 residues. The CDR3 sequence is CASSPDRWGTYEQYF. The CDR3 DNA is TGTGCCAGCAGCCCCGACAGGTGGGGTACCTACGAGCAGTACTTC. The full variable domain, completed using reference TRBV28 and TRBJ2-7, is DVKVTQSSRYLVKRTGEKVFLECVQDMDHENMFWYRQDPGLGLRLIYFSYDVKMKEKGDIPEGYSVSREKKERFSLILESASTNQTSMYLCASSPDRWGTYEQYFGPGTRLTVT.

J is TRBJ2-6 and V is TRBV11-2; D is tentatively TRBD1 or TRBD2 (6 bases each). The CDR3 sequence is 17 residues long. Trimming took off 5 bases at V and 5 bases at J, with 19 bases between the two ends. Germline V CDR1 and CDR2: SGHAT, FQNNGV. CDR3 DNA: TGTGCCAGCAGCCCCCAGGAGGGGGGCGCCTGGGCCAACGTCCTGACTTTC. Translating gives CASSPQEGGAWANVLTF.

The chain couples TRBV7-2 to TRBJ2-1; 7 positions match TRBD2. The CDR3 has 16 amino acids. Germline CDR1 and CDR2: SGHTA and FQGNSA. Losses at the gene ends were 2 bases for V and 0 bases for J; bases not matched to a gene: 4. The chain's CDR3 is CASSLFSGASYNEQFF. CDR3 nucleotide sequence: TGTGCCAGCAGCTTATTCAGCGGGGCCTCCTACAATGAGCAGTTCTTC.

Comment on this clone: Other DNA sequences of this sample code for an identical CDR3. The gene calls are TRBV14 and TRBJ1-1, with D unresolved. This CDR3 has 11 residues. Germline V CDR1 and CDR2: SGHDN, FVKESK. V lost 4 bases to trimming and J lost 4 bases, with 4 bases between them. CDR3 region: CASSRGTEAFF. In nucleotides, the CDR3 is TGTGCCAGCAGCCGCGGCACTGAAGCTTTCTTT.

The rearrangement uses TRBV2 and TRBJ1-5; 8 bases are shared with TRBD1. The CDR3 sequence is 15 residues long. Germline CDR1 is SNHLY and CDR2 is FYNNEI. After removal of 6 bases from V and 4 bases from J, the junction contained 8 bases not matched to a gene. The CDR3 bases are TGTGCCAGCAGCCGACAGGGGACGAAGAATCAGCCCCAGCATTTT. Its protein is CASSRQGTKNQPQHF. The whole variable domain, filled in from reference TRBV2 and TRBJ1-5, reads EPEVTQTPSHQVTQMGQEVILRCVPISNHLYFYWYRQILGQKVEFLVSFYNNEISEKSEIFDDQFSVERPDGSNFTLKIRSTKLEDSAMYFCASSRQGTKNQPQHFGDGTRLSIL.

In regard to this clone: The same CDR3 is also encoded by other DNA sequences in this sample. The gene calls are TRBV5-1 and TRBJ1-2; D gene unclear. This CDR3 is 13 amino acids long. From germline, CDR1 is SGHRS and CDR2 YFSETQ. Trimming took off 2 bases at V and 2 bases at J, with 7 bases between the two ends. The DNA of the CDR3 is TGCGCCAGCAGCTTAGGTCAGAACTATGGCTACACCTTC. Its translation: CASSLGQNYGYTF.

The J gene is TRBJ1-5, the V gene TRBV12-5; TRBD1 aligns across 8 bases. CDR1 is LGHNT and CDR2 is FRNRAP in the germline V gene. After removal of 6 bases from V and 2 bases from J, the junction contained 18 bases not matched to a gene. This CDR3 contains 19 residues. CDR3 sequence: CASGLSRGLVGYGNQPQHF. In DNA, the CDR3 is TGTGCTAGTGGCCTTAGCAGGGGGCTAGTAGGTTACGGCAATCAGCCCCAGCATTTT.

V and J are TRBV9 and TRBJ2-1, with 8 bases fitting TRBD2. This CDR3 comprises 14 residues. With 4 bases clipped from V and 6 bases from J, the junction kept 6 bases outside the gene matches. Germline-derived CDR1 and CDR2 are SGDLS and YYNGEE. The CDR3 sequence is CASSPGRGVNEQFF. In DNA form, the CDR3 reads TGTGCCAGCAGCCCCGGGCGGGGGGTCAATGAGCAGTTCTTC.

This chain links TRBV15 with TRBJ2-7; the D is unclear. V was cut by 2 bases and J by 3 bases, with 11 bases left in between. Germline CDR1 is LNHNV and CDR2 is YYDKDF (reference sequence). The CDR3 is made up of 14 amino acids. CDR3 DNA sequence: TGTGCCACCAGCAGAAAACCACCGAGCTACGAGCAGTACTTC. Protein: CATSRKPPSYEQYF.

This clone showed up just once. The J gene is TRBJ2-5, the V gene TRBV25-1; 7 bases fit TRBD2. The DNA end favors TRBJ2-7, so the J call may be wrong. CDR1 MGHDK and CDR2 SYGVNS come from the germline V gene. This CDR3 region has 12 residues. In nucleotides, the CDR3 is TGTGCCAGCCAGAGGGACTACTACGAGCAGTACTTC. Its protein product is CASQRDYYEQYF.

The CDR3 protein is CASNRGPGYYEQYF. In nucleotides, the CDR3 is TGTGCCAGCAACAGGGGGCCAGGGTACTACGAGCAGTACTTC. The chain carries TRBV5-8 and TRBJ2-7; 9 bases are a match to TRBD1. Germline V CDR1 and CDR2: SGHTS, YDEGEE. J gave up 3 bases and V 6 bases, and 7 bases lay outside the gene matches. The CDR3 loop spans 14 amino acids.

The chain joins TRBV5-4 to TRBJ2-1, with TRBD2 matching over 7 bases. The CDR3 is made up of 14 amino acids. Losses at the gene ends were 4 bases for V and 4 bases for J; bases not matched to a gene: 5. Germline CDR1 is SGHNT and CDR2 is YYREEE (reference sequence). The DNA of the CDR3 is TGTGCCAGCAGCACACCTAGCGGATACAATGAGCAGTTCTTC. It specifies CASSTPSGYNEQFF.

The chain links TRBV6-5 to TRBJ2-7; D not resolved. The germline gives CDR1 MNHEY, CDR2 SVGAGI. Trimming left V 6 bases short and J 0 bases short, with 9 bases between. The CDR3 covers 13 residues. The CDR3 reads CASRKPSSYEQYF. CDR3 in DNA: TGTGCCAGCAGGAAACCAAGCTCCTACGAGCAGTACTTC.

V usage is TRBV11-1 and J usage is TRBJ2-2, with TRBD2 matching 10 bases. J lost 6 bases, V lost 5 bases, and 12 bases had no gene match. This CDR3 is built from 17 residues. Germline CDR1 is SGHAT and CDR2 is FQDESV (reference sequence). The CDR3 region has the DNA TGTGCCAGCAGCAGGGGGTCTTGGACTAGCGGCTCCGGGGAGCTGTTTTTT. Translation: CASSRGSWTSGSGELFF.

V is TRBV29-1 and J is TRBJ1-5, with D possibly being TRBD1 (6 bases). V shed 8 bases and J shed 11 bases, with 10 bases lying between them. CDR1 is SQVTM and CDR2 is ANQGSEA in the germline V gene. This CDR3 is built from 9 residues. DNA for the CDR3: TGCAGCCCTAGACAGGCCCAGCATTTT. Translated, it gives CSPRQAQHF.

This clone was seen more than once but under ten times. The genes are TRBV6-5 and TRBJ2-7; 10 bases are a match to TRBD2. J gave up 5 bases and V 0 bases, and 4 bases lay outside the gene matches. The germline V gene encodes CDR1 MNHEY and CDR2 SVGAGI. CDR3 length: 15 residues. CDR3 DNA sequence: TGTGCCAGCAGTTACTCGCTAGCGGGAGAGGACGAGCAGTACTTC. Amino acids: CASSYSLAGEDEQYF.

The V gene is TRBV28, the J gene TRBJ1-5; 8 bases align to TRBD1. The V gene end was trimmed by 6 bases and the J gene end by 3 bases; junction bases not matched to a gene: 10. CDR1 and CDR2 (germline): MDHEN, SYDVKM. The length of the CDR3 is 16 residues. The CDR3 region has the DNA TGTGCCAGCAGCTCAGGGGGCGTAGGCCTCAATCAGCCCCAGCATTTT. It is translated as CASSSGGVGLNQPQHF.